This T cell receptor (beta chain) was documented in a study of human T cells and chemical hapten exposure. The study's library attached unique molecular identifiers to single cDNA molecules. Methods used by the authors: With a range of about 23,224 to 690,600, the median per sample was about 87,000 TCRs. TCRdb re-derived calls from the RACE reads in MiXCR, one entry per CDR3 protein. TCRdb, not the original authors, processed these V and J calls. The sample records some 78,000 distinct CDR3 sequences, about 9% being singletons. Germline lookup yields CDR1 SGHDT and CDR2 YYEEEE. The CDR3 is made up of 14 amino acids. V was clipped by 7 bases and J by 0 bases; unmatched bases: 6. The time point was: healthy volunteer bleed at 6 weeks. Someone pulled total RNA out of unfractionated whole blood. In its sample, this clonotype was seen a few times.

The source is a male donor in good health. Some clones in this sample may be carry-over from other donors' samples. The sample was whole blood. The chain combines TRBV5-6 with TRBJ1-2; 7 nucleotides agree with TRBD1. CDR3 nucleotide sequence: TGTGCCAGCGATACTGGACAGGCTAACTATGGCTACACCTTC. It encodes CASDTGQANYGYTF.